Listed below are T cell receptor beta chains from one sample, sequenced in a study of T cell responses to AZD1222 COVID-19 vaccine. Generated by immunoSEQ multiplex PCR, the TCRdb table keeps only in-frame clones and is missing some. The data contain about 99,000 clones, 89% of them singletons. Sample: peripheral blood, taken on day 0 of AZD1222 vaccination. These receptor sequences come from an adult in good health. Each CDR3 is given with its conserved first and last residue. A D gene is named only where the DNA matches it firmly. The size field is filled for only some rows; it gives once, few, many or a size class.

clone size	D gene	J gene	V gene	CDR3 protein	CDR3 DNA
few	NA	TRBJ1-6	TRBV19	CASTMGQLNSPLHF	TGTGCCAGTACCATGGGACAACTAAATTCACCCCTCCACTTT
NA	TRBD1	TRBJ1-5	TRBV5-5	CASSSLPGQGNQPQHF	TGTGCCAGCAGCTCTCTGCCCGGACAGGGGAATCAGCCCCAGCATTTT
NA	NA	TRBJ2-5	TRBV7-7	CASSLSGGSQETQYF	TGTGCCAGCAGCTTAAGTGGGGGAAGCCAAGAGACCCAGTACTTC
NA	NA	TRBJ1-5	TRBV27	CASSTAANQPQHF	TGTGCCAGCAGTACAGCGGCGAATCAGCCCCAGCATTTT
NA	NA	TRBJ1-2	TRBV11-2	CASSIPRNPNYGYTF	TGTGCCAGCAGTATCCCAAGGAATCCTAACTATGGCTACACCTTC
NA	NA	TRBJ1-5	TRBV9	CASSVAGEGQPQHF	TGTGCCAGCAGCGTAGCGGGGGAAGGACAGCCCCAGCATTTT
NA	TRBD2	TRBJ2-1	TRBV20-1	CLAGDYNEQFF	TGCTTAGCGGGGGACTACAATGAGCAGTTCTTC
NA	NA	TRBJ2-7	TRBV6-1	CASSDWRVWGTDYEQYF	TGTGCCAGCAGTGATTGGCGAGTTTGGGGGACGGACTACGAGCAGTACTTC
NA	TRBD2	TRBJ2-5	TRBV9	CASSVAGGLETQYF	TGTGCCAGCAGCGTAGCGGGGGGGCTCGAGACCCAGTACTTC
NA	NA	TRBJ2-5	TRBV5-1	CASSGGNWGVYQETQYF	TGCGCCAGCAGCGGGGGGAATTGGGGAGTATACCAAGAGACCCAGTACTTC
NA	TRBD1	TRBJ2-4	TRBV5-6	CASSLWDRAKNIQYF	TGTGCCAGCAGCTTGTGGGACAGAGCCAAAAACATTCAGTACTTC
NA	TRBD1	TRBJ1-3	TRBV5-5	CASSPGGTAGNTIYF	TGTGCCAGCAGCCCTGGAGGGACAGCTGGAAACACCATATATTTT
NA	TRBD1	TRBJ1-5	TRBV2	CASSRQGPYSNQPQHF	TGTGCCAGCAGCAGACAGGGACCGTATAGCAATCAGCCCCAGCATTTT
NA	NA	TRBJ1-1	TRBV29-1	CSVVRAVNTEAFF	TGCAGCGTTGTGAGGGCGGTAAACACTGAAGCTTTCTTT
few	NA	TRBJ1-5	TRBV6-2/TRBV6-3	CASSFPIDSNQPQHF	TGTGCCAGCAGCTTCCCCATAGATAGCAATCAGCCCCAGCATTTT
NA	NA	TRBJ2-1	TRBV4-1	CASSQDTGDEQFF	TGCGCCAGCAGCCAAGATACTGGGGATGAGCAGTTCTTC
NA	TRBD1	TRBJ1-6	TRBV6-6	CASSFPTGAGSPLHF	TGTGCCAGCAGTTTTCCGACAGGGGCGGGATCACCCCTCCACTTT
once	NA	TRBJ2-3	TRBV9	CASSPVGSTDTQYF	TGTGCCAGCAGCCCCGTGGGGAGCACAGATACGCAGTATTTT
NA	TRBD1	TRBJ2-7	TRBV18	CASSPSADRVPYEQYF	TGTGCCAGCTCACCGAGCGCGGACAGGGTCCCCTACGAGCAGTACTTC
NA	NA	TRBJ2-1	TRBV6-2/TRBV6-3	CASSRSIYNEQFF	TGTGCCAGCAGTAGAAGCATATACAATGAGCAGTTCTTC
NA	NA	TRBJ2-2	TRBV2	CASSEGVGNTGELFF	TGTGCCAGCAGTGAAGGCGTTGGGAACACCGGGGAGCTGTTTTTT
NA	NA	TRBJ2-2	TRBV6-1	CASSLSLTNTGELFF	TGTGCCAGCAGTTTAAGCCTAACGAACACCGGGGAGCTGTTTTTT
few	NA	TRBJ2-2	TRBV27	CASSMGGSWTGELFF	TGTGCCAGCAGTATGGGGGGTTCGTGGACCGGGGAGCTGTTTTTT